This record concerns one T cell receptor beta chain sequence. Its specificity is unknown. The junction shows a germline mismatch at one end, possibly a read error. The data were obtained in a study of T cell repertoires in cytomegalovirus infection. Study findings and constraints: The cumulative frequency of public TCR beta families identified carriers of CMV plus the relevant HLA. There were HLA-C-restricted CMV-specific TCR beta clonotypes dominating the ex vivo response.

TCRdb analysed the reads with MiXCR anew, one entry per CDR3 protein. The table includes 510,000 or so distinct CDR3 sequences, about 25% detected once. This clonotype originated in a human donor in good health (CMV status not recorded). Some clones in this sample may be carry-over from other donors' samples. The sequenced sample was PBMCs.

The DNA for the CDR3 is TGTGCCAGCAGCGGACTAGCGGGAGTAGGTGGTTTTTACAGTGAGCAGTTCTTC. Translated, it gives CASSGLAGVGGFYSEQFF. J is TRBJ2-1 and V is TRBV12-3 or TRBV12-4; 13 bases align to TRBD2. This CDR3 comprises 18 residues.